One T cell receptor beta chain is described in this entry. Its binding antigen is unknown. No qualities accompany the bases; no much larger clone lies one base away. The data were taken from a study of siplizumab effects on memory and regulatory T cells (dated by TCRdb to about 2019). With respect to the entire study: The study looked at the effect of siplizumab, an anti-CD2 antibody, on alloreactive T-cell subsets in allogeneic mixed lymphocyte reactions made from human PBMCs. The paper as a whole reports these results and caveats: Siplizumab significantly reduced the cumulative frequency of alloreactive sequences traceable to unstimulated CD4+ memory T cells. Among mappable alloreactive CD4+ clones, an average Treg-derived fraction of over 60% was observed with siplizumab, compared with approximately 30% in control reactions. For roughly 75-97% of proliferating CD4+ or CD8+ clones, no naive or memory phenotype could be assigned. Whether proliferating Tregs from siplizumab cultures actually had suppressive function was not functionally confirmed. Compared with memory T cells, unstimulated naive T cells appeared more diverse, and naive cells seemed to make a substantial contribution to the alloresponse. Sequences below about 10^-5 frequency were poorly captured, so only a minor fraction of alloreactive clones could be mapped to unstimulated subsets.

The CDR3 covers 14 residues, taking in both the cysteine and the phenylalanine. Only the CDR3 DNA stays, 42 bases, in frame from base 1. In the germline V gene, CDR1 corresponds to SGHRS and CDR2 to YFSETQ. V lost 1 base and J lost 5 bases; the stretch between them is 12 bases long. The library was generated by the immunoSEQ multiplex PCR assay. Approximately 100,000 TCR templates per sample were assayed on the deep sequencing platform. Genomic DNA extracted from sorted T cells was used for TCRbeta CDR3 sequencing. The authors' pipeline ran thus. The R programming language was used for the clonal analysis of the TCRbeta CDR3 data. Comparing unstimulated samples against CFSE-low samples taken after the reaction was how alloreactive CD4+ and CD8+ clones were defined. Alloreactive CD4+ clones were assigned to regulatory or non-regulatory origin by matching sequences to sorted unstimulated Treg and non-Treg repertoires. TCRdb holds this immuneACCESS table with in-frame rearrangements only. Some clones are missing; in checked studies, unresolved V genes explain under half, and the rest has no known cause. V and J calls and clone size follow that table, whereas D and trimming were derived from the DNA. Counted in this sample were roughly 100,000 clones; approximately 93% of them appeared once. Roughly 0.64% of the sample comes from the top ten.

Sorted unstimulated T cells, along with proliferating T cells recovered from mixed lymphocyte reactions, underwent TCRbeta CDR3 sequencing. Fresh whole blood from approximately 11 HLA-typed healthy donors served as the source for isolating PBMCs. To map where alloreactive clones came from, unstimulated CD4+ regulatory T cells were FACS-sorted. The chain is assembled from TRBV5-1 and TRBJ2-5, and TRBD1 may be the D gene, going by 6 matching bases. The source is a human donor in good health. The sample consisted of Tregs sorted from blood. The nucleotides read TGCGCCAGCAGCTTGATTGGGGGCGGCGAGACCCAGTACTTC. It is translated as CASSLIGGGETQYF.